The 10 T cell receptor beta chains below were found in one sample sequenced in a study of CD4 T cells in relation to SARS-CoV-2 and coronaviruses. Their cognate antigens are unknown. The data were produced by immunoSEQ multiplex PCR, yet TCRdb's version contains in-frame clones alone and is incomplete. This repertoire shows approximately 21,000 clones, under 80% found once; its top ten account for more than 14%. Unexposed donor CD4+ T cells date from 2011-2018, before the COVID-19 pandemic. CD4+ T cells were isolated from the cells after more than 8 days of culture. The specimen sequenced was CD4+ T cells from PBMCs, cultured in vitro. The receptors were sampled from a human donor in good health.

V gene TRBV4-2 combines with J gene TRBJ2-2, with D tentatively TRBD1 (5 bases). Trimming shortened V by 1 base and J by 0 bases, and 12 bases separated the two germline ends. Germline CDR1 and CDR2: LGHNA and YNFKEQ. This CDR3 comprises 17 residues. Here the CDR3 DNA reads TGTGCCAGCAGCCAAGTAAGGGGTCGGCCGAACACCGGGGAGCTGTTTTTT. The encoded protein is CASSQVRGRPNTGELFF.

This clone was seen a few times. The genes are TRBV4-2 and TRBJ2-1; the D gene is possibly TRBD2 (6 bases). CDR1 LGHNA and CDR2 YNFKEQ come from the germline V gene. The CDR3 runs to 15 residues. Trimming cost V 1 base and J 8 bases, with 15 bases left between them. CDR3 DNA sequence: TGTGCCAGCAGCCAAGGGCTAGCGCAGAGGGATGAGCAGTTCTTC. It specifies CASSQGLAQRDEQFF.

There are a few counts of this clone. The V call is TRBV4-2, the J call TRBJ2-1, with 8 bases fitting TRBD2. The junction had 8 bases not matched to a gene; V was cut back by 4 bases and J by 6 bases. The CDR3 covers 15 residues. Germline V CDR1 and CDR2: LGHNA, YNFKEQ. CDR3 sequence: CASSPISGRGNEQFF. The CDR3 bases are TGTGCCAGCAGCCCAATAAGCGGGAGAGGCAATGAGCAGTTCTTC.

The chain uses TRBV11-3 and TRBJ2-3; possible D gene TRBD2, 6 bases. The germline V gene encodes CDR1 SGHNT and CDR2 YENEEA. The CDR3 runs 14 residues. Trimming stripped 3 bases from V and 6 bases from J, with 13 bases between. Here the CDR3 DNA reads TGTGCCAGCAGCTTGGGCGGGGATTGGGATACGCAGTATTTT. Protein: CASSLGGDWDTQYF.

This clone was detected a few times. The chain has TRBV5-4 and TRBJ1-3; no clear D gene. CDR3 size: 15 residues. The germline V gene has CDR1 SGHNT and CDR2 YYREEE (reference sequence). The V end was cut by 0 bases, the J end by 0 bases, with 7 bases between. CDR3 DNA: TGTGCCAGCAGCTTGGCGGTCAGCTCTGGAAACACCATATATTTT. Translating gives CASSLAVSSGNTIYF.

The J gene is TRBJ2-7, the V gene TRBV5-1; 9 bases are shared with TRBD1. V lost 0 bases and J lost 6; bases outside the gene matches: 7. CDR3 size: 15 residues. Per the germline V gene, CDR1 is SGHRS and CDR2 is YFSETQ. The CDR3 nucleotides are TGCGCCAGCAGCTTGGGGGGACAGGGAGGGGGCGAGCAGTACTTC. Translated: CASSLGGQGGGEQYF.

The rearrangement links TRBV7-9 to TRBJ2-2; D gene uncertain. The CDR3 loop spans 14 amino acids. Germline loops: CDR1 SEHNR, CDR2 FQNEAQ (reference sequence). V lost 4 bases, J lost 5 bases, and 11 bases lay in between. CDR3: CASSSVAQTGELFF. CDR3 sequence (DNA): TGTGCCAGCAGCTCGGTGGCCCAGACCGGGGAGCTGTTTTTT.

The V call is TRBV5-1, the J call TRBJ2-5, with D tentatively TRBD2 (6 bases). The CDR3 totals 15 residues. Germline CDR1 SGHRS, CDR2 YFSETQ. V was cut by 4 bases and J by 5 bases, with 18 bases left in between. The CDR3 region has the DNA TGCGCCAGCAGCGGACTTCCGGGACTCCGGGAGACCCAGTACTTC. This encodes CASSGLPGLRETQYF.

V gene TRBV18 combines with J gene TRBJ2-7; maybe TRBD2 (5 bases). The CDR3 is 15 amino acids. The germline gives CDR1 KGHSH, CDR2 LQKENI. V lost 1 base, J lost 1 base, and 11 bases lay in between. CDR3 in amino acids: CASSPRADFSYEQYF. CDR3 DNA: TGTGCCAGCTCACCACGGGCGGACTTTTCCTACGAGCAGTACTTC.

V usage is TRBV5-1 and J usage is TRBJ2-3; D uncertain. This CDR3 region has 13 residues. Trimming shortened V by 1 base and J by 2 bases, and 5 bases separated the two germline ends. The V gene's germline CDR1 is SGHRS and CDR2 YFSETQ. The CDR3 sequence: CASSLTPTDTQYF. CDR3 nucleotide sequence: TGCGCCAGCAGCTTGACCCCCACAGATACGCAGTATTTT.